The 2 T cell receptor beta chains given below trace back to one sample, sequenced in a study of T cells after yellow fever vaccination. TCRdb itself ran the 5' RACE reads through MiXCR, one entry per CDR3 protein. The data show about 550,000 distinct CDR3 sequences, 19% seen once. The source was PBMCs, collected 15 days after the yellow fever booster vaccination. Every receptor here comes from a man aged 30-40 years who received the YFV17D yellow fever vaccine.

This clonotype was found a few times. The chain employs TRBV29-1 and TRBJ2-7, with 9 positions matching TRBD1. The CDR3 extends over 11 amino acids. Trimming cost V 6 bases and J 7 bases; bases outside gene matches: 4. Germline assignment: CDR1 SQVTM and CDR2 ANQGSEA. The CDR3 loop is CSVRQGGEQYF. CDR3 nucleotide sequence: TGCAGCGTCCGACAGGGGGGGGAGCAGTACTTC.

This clonotype was seen only a few times. The V call is TRBV29-1, the J call TRBJ2-1; D is ambiguous. The germline gives CDR1 SQVTM, CDR2 ANQGSEA. CDR3 length equals 14 residues. V was cut by 4 bases and J by 5 bases, with 15 bases left in between. In nucleotides, the CDR3 is TGCAGCGTTGCGGGCCCGCCGCAGGACAATGAGCAGTTCTTC. Translated, it gives CSVAGPPQDNEQFF.